This paragraph covers one T cell receptor (beta chain) sequence. Sequenced by immunoSEQ multiplex PCR; TCRdb stores in-frame clones only, minus some. The repertoire includes a few hundred thousand clones, roughly 90% of them detected once, and approximately 8.8% sits in the top ten. These data are taken from a study of blood T cell repertoires in COVID-19. Germline V gene sequence: CDR1 LNHDA, CDR2 SQIVND (reference sequence). Trimming stripped 6 bases from V and 0 bases from J, with 9 bases between. This CDR3 is 13 amino acids long. The chain carries TRBV19 and TRBJ2-7; D might be TRBD2 (6 bases). The specimen was PBMCs or T cells enriched from blood (not recorded which). This receptor was identified in a woman aged 35 to 49 who had recovered from COVID-19. The CDR3 spells CASRSGRSYEQYF. The CDR3 nucleotides read TGTGCCAGTAGAAGCGGGCGCTCCTACGAGCAGTACTTC.